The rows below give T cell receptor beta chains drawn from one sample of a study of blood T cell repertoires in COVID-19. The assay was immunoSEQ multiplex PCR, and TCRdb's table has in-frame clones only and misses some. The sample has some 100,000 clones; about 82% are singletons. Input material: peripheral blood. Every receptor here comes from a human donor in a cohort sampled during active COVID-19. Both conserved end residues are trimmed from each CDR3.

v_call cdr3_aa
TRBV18 ASSPPGNYGYT
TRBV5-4 ASSLQGNYGYT
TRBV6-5 ASSYSTGGHGYT
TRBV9 ASSPGGGGPADTQY
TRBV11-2 ASSLGGQGGEKLF
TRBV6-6 ATDREGLYGYT
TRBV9 ASSVGTGMDTQY
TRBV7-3 ASSFSGRAEDTQY
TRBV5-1 ASSDLARETQY
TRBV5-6 ASSWAGGQPQH
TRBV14 ASSLQGVNEKLF
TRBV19 ASSIDFSRGQDLETQY
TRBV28 ASSPVGQGTFYEQY
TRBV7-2 ASSGAPQETQY
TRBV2 ASRETGDWSGELF
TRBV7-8 ASSLARTGEDQPQH
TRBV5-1 ASSSDSYSYEQY
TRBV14 ASSQFVAAEAF
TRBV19 ASSTRAGGTGNEQF
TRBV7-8 ASSRRTSGNYEQY
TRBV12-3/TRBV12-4 ASSLGQGREQY
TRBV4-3 ASSQEPGDTYEQY
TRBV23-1 ASSQFRDRGLDEQY
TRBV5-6 ASSSPPGLAANENF
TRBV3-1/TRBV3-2 ASSPLGQGETQY
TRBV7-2 ASSIIYGTANQPQH
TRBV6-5 ASSRTADTYNEQF
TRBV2 ASSELGALSPRDNEQF
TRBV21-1 ASISGRRSGNTIY
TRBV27 ASSDGLAGVNEQF
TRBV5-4 ASSPDSSTDTQY
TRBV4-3 ASSQDPYTGELF
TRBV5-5 ASSLYSTDTQY
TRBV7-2 ATGQGGGYEQY
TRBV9 ASSGGGTGRGETQY
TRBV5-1 ASSRSTAYEQY
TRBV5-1 ASSLGGGINEQF
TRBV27 ASSSTSGREYNEQF
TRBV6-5 ASSYGPSGGANEQY
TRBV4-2 ASRAASGNTGELF
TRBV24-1 ATSDSRWASGYT
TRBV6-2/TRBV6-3 ASSSIRTEASWGNQPQH
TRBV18 ASSTQGANTGELF
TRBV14 ASSQATVNYGYT
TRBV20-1 SARDHWEQY
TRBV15 ATSRAQGGTGELF
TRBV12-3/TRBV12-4 ASSTQGYEQY
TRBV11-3 ASSLGGNAF
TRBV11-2 ASTLTGDGYT
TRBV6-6 ASSFGAQDTEAF
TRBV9 ASSQGRGVYNEQF
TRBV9 ASSALAALGNEQF
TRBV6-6 ASSPDGQIYGYT